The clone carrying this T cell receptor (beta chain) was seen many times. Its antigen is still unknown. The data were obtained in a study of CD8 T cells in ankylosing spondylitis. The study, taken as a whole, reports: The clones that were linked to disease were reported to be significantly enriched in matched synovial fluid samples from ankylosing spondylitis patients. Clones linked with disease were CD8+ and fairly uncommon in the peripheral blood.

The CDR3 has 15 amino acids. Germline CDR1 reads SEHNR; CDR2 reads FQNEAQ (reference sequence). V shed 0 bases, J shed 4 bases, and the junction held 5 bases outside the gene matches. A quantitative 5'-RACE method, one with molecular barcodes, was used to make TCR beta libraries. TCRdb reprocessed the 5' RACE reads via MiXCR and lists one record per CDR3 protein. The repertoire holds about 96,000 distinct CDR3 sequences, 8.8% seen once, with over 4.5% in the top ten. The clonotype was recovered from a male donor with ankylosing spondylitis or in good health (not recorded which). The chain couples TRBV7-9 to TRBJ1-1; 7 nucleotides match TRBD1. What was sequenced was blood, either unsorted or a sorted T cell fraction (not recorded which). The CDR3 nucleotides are TGTGCCAGCAGCTTAGCAGGGGGCGGCGGCACTGAAGCTTTCTTT. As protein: CASSLAGGGGTEAFF.